This T cell receptor (beta chain) was captured in a study of siplizumab effects on memory and regulatory T cells. Study-wide findings and caveats: Naive T cells were seemingly more diverse than memory cells, and major contributions to the alloresponse seemed to be made by them.

Notes on this clone: Antigen specificity is unknown.

With 0 bases clipped from V and 9 bases from J, the junction kept 4 bases outside the gene matches. Germline values: CDR1 SGHNT, CDR2 YYREEE (reference sequence). The CDR3 contains 15 residues. Sequencing used immunoSEQ multiplex PCR; TCRdb keeps in-frame clones, though not all of them. The sample holds about 120,000 clones, around 93% seen once. This TCR derives from a human donor in good health. Sample: non-Treg CD4+ T cells sorted from blood. This chain uses TRBV5-4 with TRBJ1-6; 9 nucleotides agree with TRBD1. This CDR3 is CASSLEGQGTSPLHF. As DNA, the CDR3 is TGTGCCAGCAGCTTGGAGGGACAGGGAACTTCACCCCTCCACTTT.